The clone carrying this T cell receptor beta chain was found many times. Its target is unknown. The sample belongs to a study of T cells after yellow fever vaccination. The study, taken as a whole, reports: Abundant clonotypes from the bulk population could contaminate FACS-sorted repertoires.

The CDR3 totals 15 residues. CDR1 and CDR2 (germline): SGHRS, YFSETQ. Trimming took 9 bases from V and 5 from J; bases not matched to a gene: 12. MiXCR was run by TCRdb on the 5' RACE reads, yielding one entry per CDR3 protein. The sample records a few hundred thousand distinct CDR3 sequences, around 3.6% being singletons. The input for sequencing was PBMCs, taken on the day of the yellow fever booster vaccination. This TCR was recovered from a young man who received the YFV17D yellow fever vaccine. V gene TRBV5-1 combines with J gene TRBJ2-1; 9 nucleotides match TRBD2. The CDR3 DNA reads TGCGCCACGCGACGGTTAGCGGGGGCCGACAATGAGCAGTTCTTC. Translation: CATRRLAGADNEQFF.